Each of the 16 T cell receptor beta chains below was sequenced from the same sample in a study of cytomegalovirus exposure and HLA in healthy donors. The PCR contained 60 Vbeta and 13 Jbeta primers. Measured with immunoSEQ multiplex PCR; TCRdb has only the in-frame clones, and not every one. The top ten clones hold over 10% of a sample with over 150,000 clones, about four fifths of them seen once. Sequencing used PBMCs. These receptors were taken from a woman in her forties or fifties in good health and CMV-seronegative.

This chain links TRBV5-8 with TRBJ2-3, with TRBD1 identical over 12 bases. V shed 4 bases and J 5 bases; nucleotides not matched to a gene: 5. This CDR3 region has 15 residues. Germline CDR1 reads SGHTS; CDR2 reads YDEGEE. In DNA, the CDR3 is TGTGCCAGCAGCCCCGGGACAGGGGGCAAAGATACGCAGTATTTT. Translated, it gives CASSPGTGGKDTQYF.

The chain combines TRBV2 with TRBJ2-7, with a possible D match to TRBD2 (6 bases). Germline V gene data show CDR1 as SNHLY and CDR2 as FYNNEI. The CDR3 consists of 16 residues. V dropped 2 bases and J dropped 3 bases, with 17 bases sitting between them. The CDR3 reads CASSESGVSGDYEQYF. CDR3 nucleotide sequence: TGTGCCAGCAGTGAATCTGGGGTATCGGGAGACTACGAGCAGTACTTC.

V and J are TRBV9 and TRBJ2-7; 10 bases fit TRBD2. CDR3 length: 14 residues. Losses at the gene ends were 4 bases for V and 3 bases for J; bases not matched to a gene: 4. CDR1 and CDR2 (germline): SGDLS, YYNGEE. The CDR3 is CASSPSSGSYEQYF. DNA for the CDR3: TGTGCCAGCAGCCCGTCTAGCGGGAGCTACGAGCAGTACTTC.

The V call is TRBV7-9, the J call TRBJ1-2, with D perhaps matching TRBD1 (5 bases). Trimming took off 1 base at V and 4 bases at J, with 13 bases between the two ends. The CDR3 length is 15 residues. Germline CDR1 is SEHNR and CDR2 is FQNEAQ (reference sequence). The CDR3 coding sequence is TGTGCCAGCAGCTTAGAAGCAGGGATGGGCTATGGCTACACCTTC. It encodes CASSLEAGMGYGYTF. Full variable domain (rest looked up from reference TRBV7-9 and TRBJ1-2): DTGVSQNPRHKITKRGQNVTFRCDPISEHNRLYWYRQTLGQGPEFLTYFQNEAQLEKSRLLSDRFSAERPKGSFSTLEIQRTEQGDSAMYLCASSLEAGMGYGYTFGSGTRLTVV.

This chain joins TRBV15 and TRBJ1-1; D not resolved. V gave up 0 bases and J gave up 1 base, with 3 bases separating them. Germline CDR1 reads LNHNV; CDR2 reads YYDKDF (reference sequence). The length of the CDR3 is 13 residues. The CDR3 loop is CATSRERNTEAFF. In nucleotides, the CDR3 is TGTGCCACCAGCAGAGAGAGGAACACTGAAGCTTTCTTT.

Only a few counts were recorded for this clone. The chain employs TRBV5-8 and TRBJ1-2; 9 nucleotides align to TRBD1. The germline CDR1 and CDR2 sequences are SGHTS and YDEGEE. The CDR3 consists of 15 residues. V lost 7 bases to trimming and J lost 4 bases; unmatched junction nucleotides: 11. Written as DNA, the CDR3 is TGTGCCAGCGGGACAGGGAACCTCCTACTCTATGGCTACACCTTC. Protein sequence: CASGTGNLLLYGYTF. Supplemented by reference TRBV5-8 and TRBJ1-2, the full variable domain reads EAGVTQSPTHLIKTRGQQATLRCSPISGHTSVYWYQQALGLGLQFLLWYDEGEERNRGNFPPRFSGRQFPNYSSELNVNALELEDSALYLCASGTGNLLLYGYTFGSGTRLTVV.

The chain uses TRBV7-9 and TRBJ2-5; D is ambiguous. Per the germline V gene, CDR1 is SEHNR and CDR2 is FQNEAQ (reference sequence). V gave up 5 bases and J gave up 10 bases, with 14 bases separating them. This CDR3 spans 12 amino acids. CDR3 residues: CASSEGWRGQYF. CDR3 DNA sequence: TGTGCCAGCAGCGAAGGTTGGAGAGGCCAGTACTTC.

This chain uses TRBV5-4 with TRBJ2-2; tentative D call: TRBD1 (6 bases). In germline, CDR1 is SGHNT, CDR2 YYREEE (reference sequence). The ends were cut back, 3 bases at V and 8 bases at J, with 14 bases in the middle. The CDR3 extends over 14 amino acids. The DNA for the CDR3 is TGTGCCAGCAGCTCCGGACAGCTATCAGGGGAGCTGTTTTTT. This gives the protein CASSSGQLSGELFF.

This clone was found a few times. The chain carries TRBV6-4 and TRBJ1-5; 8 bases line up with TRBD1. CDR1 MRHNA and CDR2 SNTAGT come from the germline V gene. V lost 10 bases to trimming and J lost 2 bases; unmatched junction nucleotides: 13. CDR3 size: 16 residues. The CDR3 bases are TGTGCCATCAAAACAGGACAGGGTGGTTGCAATCAGCCCCAGCATTTT. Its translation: CAIKTGQGGCNQPQHF.

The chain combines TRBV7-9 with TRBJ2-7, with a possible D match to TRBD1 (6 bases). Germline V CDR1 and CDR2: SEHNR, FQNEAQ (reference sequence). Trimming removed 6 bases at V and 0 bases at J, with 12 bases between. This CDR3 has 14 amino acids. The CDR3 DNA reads TGTGCCAGCAGACCCGACAGGTACTCCTACGAGCAGTACTTC. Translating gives CASRPDRYSYEQYF.

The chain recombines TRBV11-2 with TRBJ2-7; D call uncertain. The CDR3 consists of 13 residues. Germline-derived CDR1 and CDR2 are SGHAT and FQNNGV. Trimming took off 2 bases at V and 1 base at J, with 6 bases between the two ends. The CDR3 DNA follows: TGTGCCAGCAGCTTAACTCGGTCCTACGAGCAGTACTTC. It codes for CASSLTRSYEQYF.

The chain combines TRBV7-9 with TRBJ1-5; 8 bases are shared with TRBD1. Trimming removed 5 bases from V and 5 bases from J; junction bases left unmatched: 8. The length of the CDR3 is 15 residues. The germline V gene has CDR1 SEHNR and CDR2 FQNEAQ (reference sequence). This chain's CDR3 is CASSRQGLEDQPQHF. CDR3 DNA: TGTGCCAGCAGCAGACAGGGGTTGGAAGATCAGCCCCAGCATTTT.

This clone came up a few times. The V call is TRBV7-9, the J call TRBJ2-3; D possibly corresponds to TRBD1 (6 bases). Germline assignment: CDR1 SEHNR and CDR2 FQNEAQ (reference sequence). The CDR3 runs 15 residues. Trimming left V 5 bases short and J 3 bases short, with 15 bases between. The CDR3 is CASSPRQGPTDTQYF. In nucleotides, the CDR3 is TGTGCCAGCAGCCCCCGGCAGGGGCCTACAGATACGCAGTATTTT.

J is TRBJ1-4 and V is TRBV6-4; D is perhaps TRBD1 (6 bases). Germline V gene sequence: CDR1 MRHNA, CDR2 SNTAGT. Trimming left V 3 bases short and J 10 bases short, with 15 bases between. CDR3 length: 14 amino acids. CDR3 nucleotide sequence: TGTGCCAGCAGTGAAGTAGCCCAGGGGACAAAACTGTTTTTT. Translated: CASSEVAQGTKLFF.

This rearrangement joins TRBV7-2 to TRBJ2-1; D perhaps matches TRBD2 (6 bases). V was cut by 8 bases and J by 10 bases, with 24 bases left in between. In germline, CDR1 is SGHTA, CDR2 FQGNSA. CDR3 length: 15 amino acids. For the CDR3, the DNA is TGTGCCAGCTCATATCGCGGGGTCTTTTTAGAAGAGCAGTTCTTC. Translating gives CASSYRGVFLEEQFF.

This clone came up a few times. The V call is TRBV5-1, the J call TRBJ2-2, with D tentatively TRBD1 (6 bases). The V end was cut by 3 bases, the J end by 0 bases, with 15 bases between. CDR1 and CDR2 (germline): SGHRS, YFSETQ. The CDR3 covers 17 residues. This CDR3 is CASSSSGGPTNTGELFF. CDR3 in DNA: TGCGCCAGCAGCTCGAGTGGGGGCCCCACGAACACCGGGGAGCTGTTTTTT.